The present T cell receptor beta chain was sequenced within a study of cytomegalovirus exposure and HLA in healthy donors. In the study overall: Caucasian-associated ancestry cluster membership applied to about 83% of some 400 genotyped donors.

The CDR3 totals 11 residues. Germline trimming cut 3 bases from V and 12 bases from J; bases unmatched to any gene: 4. Germline V lookup: CDR1 GTSNPN, CDR2 SVGIG (reference sequence). The study ran its PCR with 60 Vbeta and 13 Jbeta primers. Sequencing was performed with immunoSEQ multiplex PCR; in TCRdb, only in-frame clones are kept and a portion is missing. Its table records some 180,000 clones. Whole-study results and caveats: A later analysis by the authors found several of the most significant clusters apparently linked to common viral pathogens. Looking again later, the authors saw that most CMV-associated TCR beta chains seemed HLA-restricted. Certain sequence variants were highly shared and formed a cluster, and this cluster was likely a sequencing artifact.

Note on this clone: What it binds is not known.

The receptor comes from a man aged 25-45 years in good health and CMV-seronegative. The sequenced sample consisted of PBMCs. The chain recombines TRBV30 with TRBJ2-1; the match to TRBD2 covers 8 bases. The CDR3 sequence: CAWSGGAGQFF. For the CDR3, the DNA is TGTGCCTGGAGCGGGGGGGCCGGGCAGTTCTTC.